The 20 T cell receptor beta chains in this list originate from one sample, sequenced in a study of response to subunit inactivated influenza vaccine. Each CDR3 protein gets one entry after TCRdb re-called the RT-PCR reads with MiXCR. The sample carries about 300,000 distinct CDR3 sequences, roughly a fifth recorded once. The source material was PBMCs from blood, sampled less than 22 months after vaccination. The source of these receptors is a man aged 50 to 75 who received an inactivated influenza vaccine.

This clonotype was seen at least ten times. V and J are TRBV7-9 and TRBJ1-2; D possibly corresponds to TRBD1 (6 bases). The V end lost 5 bases, the J end lost 6 bases, and 13 bases lay between the germline ends. In germline, CDR1 is SEHNR, CDR2 FQNEAQ (reference sequence). The CDR3 length is 13 residues. For the CDR3, the DNA is TGTGCCAGCAGCCACCACGACAGGAATGGCTACACCTTC. The encoded protein is CASSHHDRNGYTF.

In DNA form, the CDR3 reads TGCAGCGTTGAGACGGGGAAGGATACGCAGTATTTT. Translated, it gives CSVETGKDTQYF. The J gene is TRBJ2-3, the V gene TRBV29-1, with TRBD2 as a possible D gene (5 bases). Germline assignment: CDR1 SQVTM and CDR2 ANQGSEA. This CDR3 comprises 12 residues. V was shortened by 3 bases and J by 6 bases, with 10 bases between the two germline ends.

This clonotype appeared many times. V and J are TRBV6-5 and TRBJ1-1; 7 bases fit TRBD1. The CDR3 spans 15 residues. Per the germline V gene, CDR1 is MNHEY and CDR2 is SVGAGI. The J segment lost 2 bases and the V segment lost 0 bases, leaving 3 bases of the junction unmatched. The CDR3 sequence is CASSYSGTANTEAFF. CDR3 coding DNA: TGTGCCAGCAGTTACTCCGGGACAGCCAACACTGAAGCTTTCTTT.

Only a few counts were recorded for this clonotype. J is TRBJ2-3 and V is TRBV4-2; D is unclear. The germline V gene encodes CDR1 LGHNA and CDR2 YNFKEQ. The CDR3 is made up of 11 amino acids. The ends were cut back, 0 bases at V and 9 bases at J, with 4 bases in the middle. CDR3 in amino acids: CASSQDTTQYF. CDR3 sequence (DNA): TGTGCCAGCAGCCAAGATACAACGCAGTATTTT.

V is TRBV4-3 and J is TRBJ2-1, with 8 positions matching TRBD1. The V gene's germline CDR1 is LGHNA and CDR2 YSLEER. V lost 1 base and J lost 1; bases outside the gene matches: 9. The CDR3 covers 18 residues. CDR3 sequence: CASSQVWQGAMSYNEQFF. The DNA of the CDR3 is TGCGCCAGCAGCCAAGTGTGGCAGGGGGCTATGTCCTACAATGAGCAGTTCTTC.

The table lists this clonotype with a few counts. The rearrangement joins TRBV4-1 to TRBJ2-5; weak D call: TRBD1 (5 bases). V lost 3 bases, J lost 2 bases, and 10 bases lay in between. Germline V gene data show CDR1 as MGHRA and CDR2 as YSYEKL. The CDR3 is made up of 14 amino acids. CDR3 sequence (DNA): TGCGCCAGCAGCCAGGTACAGGAACAAGAGACCCAGTACTTC. Its protein is CASSQVQEQETQYF.

This clonotype was seen ten or more times. For the CDR3, the DNA is TGTGCCAGCAGCCCTCCGGGACAGGGTATTGAGCAGTTCTTC. It translates to CASSPPGQGIEQFF. This rearrangement joins TRBV12-3 or TRBV12-4 to TRBJ2-1; 9 nucleotides match TRBD1. CDR3 length: 14 amino acids. V gave up 6 bases and J gave up 9 bases; unmatched junction bases: 9.

The chain has TRBV20-1 and TRBJ1-3; TRBD1 aligns across 12 bases. The CDR3 covers 16 residues. Per the germline V gene, CDR1 is DFQATT and CDR2 is SNEGSKA (reference sequence). After removal of 3 bases from V and 6 bases from J, the junction contained 9 bases not matched to a gene. The CDR3, as DNA: TGCAGTGCTAGTGACCCCCGGGACAGGGGGCTAAACACCATATATTTT. Amino acid sequence: CSASDPRDRGLNTIYF.

This chain links TRBV20-1 with TRBJ2-7, with 10 bases lining up with TRBD1. The V gene end was trimmed by 1 base and the J gene end by 2 bases; junction bases not matched to a gene: 5. The CDR3 length is 15 residues. Germline CDR1 is DFQATT and CDR2 is SNEGSKA (reference sequence). CDR3: CSARAGTGETYEQYF. The CDR3 nucleotides are TGCAGTGCTAGAGCCGGGACAGGGGAAACCTACGAGCAGTACTTC.

This CDR3 reads CASSRSSGGAESGELFF. CDR3 DNA sequence: TGTGCCAGCAGCCGGTCTAGCGGGGGGGCCGAGTCCGGGGAGCTGTTTTTT. The chain has TRBV7-2 and TRBJ2-2, with TRBD2 matching 12 bases. Per the germline V gene, CDR1 is SGHTA and CDR2 is FQGNSA. Trimming took 5 bases from V and 6 from J; bases not matched to a gene: 10. The CDR3 is made up of 17 amino acids.

This clonotype has at least ten counts. The chain carries TRBV7-2 and TRBJ1-5; no definite D call. CDR3 length equals 13 residues. In germline, CDR1 is SGHTA, CDR2 FQGNSA. Trimming removed 7 bases from V and 5 bases from J, with 12 bases in between. CDR3 amino acids: CASTAYGDQPQHF. For the CDR3, the DNA is TGTGCCAGCACAGCCTATGGGGATCAGCCCCAGCATTTT. Using reference TRBV7-2 and TRBJ1-5 for the parts outside the CDR3, the full variable domain is GAGVSQSPSNKVTEKGKDVELRCDPISGHTALYWYRQSLGQGLEFLIYFQGNSAPDKSGLPSDRFSAERTGGSVSTLTIQRTQQEDSAVYLCASTAYGDQPQHFGDGTRLSIL.

The V call is TRBV5-4, the J call TRBJ2-3, with D possibly matching TRBD1 (5 bases). The germline V gene encodes CDR1 SGHNT and CDR2 YYREEE (reference sequence). This CDR3 spans 14 amino acids. The V and J ends lost 2 bases and 2 bases respectively, with 9 bases between them. As DNA, the CDR3 is TGTGCCAGCAGCTTCGACAGCCTCACAGATACGCAGTATTTT. It is translated as CASSFDSLTDTQYF.

This rearrangement joins TRBV24-1 to TRBJ2-1, with no clear D. V lost 7 bases and J 4 bases, leaving 7 bases between the germline ends. Germline CDR1 reads KGHDR; CDR2 reads SFDVKD. This CDR3 is built from 12 residues. For the CDR3, the DNA is TGTGCCACCAGCCTGGGGTACAATGAGCAGTTCTTC. The encoded protein is CATSLGYNEQFF.

The gene calls are TRBV11-1 and TRBJ2-5; possibly TRBD1 for D (6 bases). The CDR3 is made up of 13 amino acids. Looked up from germline, CDR1 is SGHAT and CDR2 is FQDESV (reference sequence). Trimming shortened V by 4 bases and J by 3 bases, and 9 bases separated the two germline ends. CDR3 nucleotide sequence: TGTGCCAGCAGCTCTCGGACAGAAGAGACCCAGTACTTC. It specifies CASSSRTEETQYF.

This clonotype was counted between two and nine times. This chain links TRBV6-2 or TRBV6-3 with TRBJ1-1, with TRBD1 identical over 7 bases. The ends lost 7 bases at V and 0 bases at J; junction bases unmatched: 11. The CDR3 is 16 residues long. Germline CDR1 is MNHEY and CDR2 is SVGEGT. DNA of the CDR3: TGTGCCAGCAAGAACCTCGGGACAGCTCTGAACACTGAAGCTTTCTTT. Amino acid sequence: CASKNLGTALNTEAFF.

The sample holds many counts of this clonotype. This chain links TRBV12-3 or TRBV12-4 with TRBJ1-5; 8 bases are a match to TRBD1. This CDR3 has 15 amino acids. V was clipped by 3 bases and J by 1 base; unmatched bases: 2. The chain's CDR3 is CASSFRQGSNQPQHF. The CDR3 DNA sequence: TGTGCCAGCAGTTTCAGACAGGGGAGCAATCAGCCCCAGCATTTT.

The gene calls are TRBV29-1 and TRBJ2-5, with 13 bases that match TRBD2. Trimming removed 8 bases from V and 6 bases from J; junction bases left unmatched: 6. Germline V gene data show CDR1 as SQVTM and CDR2 as ANQGSEA. This CDR3 has 13 residues. The CDR3 DNA follows: TGCAGCTGGACTAGCGGGAGTGGAAAGACCCAGTACTTC. The encoded protein is CSWTSGSGKTQYF.

This clonotype appeared many times. The chain carries TRBV29-1 and TRBJ1-5; TRBD1 matches at 7 bases. V lost 7 bases, J lost 2 bases, and 8 bases stayed unmatched. The CDR3 is made up of 14 amino acids. Germline V CDR1 and CDR2: SQVTM, ANQGSEA. The chain's CDR3 is CSAVGTDGNQPQHF. In DNA form, the CDR3 reads TGCAGCGCTGTCGGGACAGACGGCAATCAGCCCCAGCATTTT.

This clonotype has more than one count but fewer than ten. This chain uses TRBV14 with TRBJ2-7; weak D call: TRBD1 (6 bases). Trimming pared 2 bases from V and 10 bases from J, leaving 15 bases between. This CDR3 has 13 amino acids. Germline CDR1 SGHDN, CDR2 FVKESK. CDR3 DNA: TGTGCCAGCAGCCAAAGGGGGAATGGGCGACAGTACTTC. Translation: CASSQRGNGRQYF.

DNA of the CDR3: TGTGCCAGCAGAAGTCCCAGCGGGGGTACCACAGATACGCAGTATTTT. It encodes CASRSPSGGTTDTQYF. This chain connects TRBV11-2 to TRBJ2-3; 8 bases line up with TRBD2. Trimming cost V 6 bases and J 2 bases; bases outside gene matches: 10. The CDR3 is 16 amino acids. The germline V gene encodes CDR1 SGHAT and CDR2 FQNNGV.